This section outlines one T cell receptor (beta chain) sequence together with its context. Germline V CDR1 and CDR2: SGHRS, YFSETQ. This CDR3 has 16 residues. The ends lost 3 bases at V and 7 bases at J; junction bases unmatched: 9. This entry is derived from a study of brain T cells in children with intractable seizures. Time point indicated: blood from clinic visit 5 months post-surgery; TSC patient then seizure free. Surgery cases with the highest brain T cell transcript signatures were chosen for sequencing. Profiled with immunoSEQ multiplex PCR; TCRdb holds only in-frame clones, not every one. The table shows 340,000 or so clones, with about 94% occurring only once.

The sequence was obtained from a boy younger than two with tuberous sclerosis and intractable seizures. The sample here was peripheral blood, taken around 5 months after surgery. This chain uses TRBV5-1 with TRBJ2-1; 11 bases align to TRBD1. This chain's CDR3 is CASSSIGQGARNEQFF. The CDR3 DNA follows: TGCGCCAGCAGCTCAATAGGACAGGGGGCTCGAAATGAGCAGTTCTTC.